These 2 T cell receptor beta chains were all obtained from the same sample, sequenced in a study of cytomegalovirus exposure and HLA in healthy donors (dated by TCRdb to 2017 to 2019). Library creation used the immunoSEQ multiplex PCR assay. For the multiplex PCR, a mixture combining 60 forward primers for TCR Vbeta segments and 13 reverse primers for TCR Jbeta segments was used. The table was pulled from immuneACCESS by TCRdb, which kept in-frame rearrangements only. Such tables lose some clones; where checked, under half of the loss comes from unresolved V genes, and the rest has no known cause. Present in this sample are some 150,000 clones, about 72% of which were seen just once. The ten largest clonotypes hold over 1.2% of the sample. Source material: PBMCs. These TCRs come from a man aged 60-69 years in good health and CMV-seronegative.

This chain uses TRBV28 with TRBJ1-1, with a possible D match to TRBD1 (5 bases). Germline V gene data show CDR1 as MDHEN and CDR2 as SYDVKM. V lost 2 bases, J lost 7 bases, and 14 bases lay in between. There are 14 residues in the CDR3. The CDR3 DNA reads TGTGCCAGCAGTTTAGTGAGCCTAAGGGGTGAAGCTTTCTTT. It specifies CASSLVSLRGEAFF.

This clone was seen a handful of times. The V call is TRBV9, the J call TRBJ1-5, with D uncertain. CDR1 and CDR2 from the germline V gene are SGDLS and YYNGEE. The CDR3 contains 14 residues. With 1 base removed from V and 2 bases from J, the gap between germline ends came to 7 bases. The CDR3 coding sequence is TGTGCCAGCAGCGTATTCGGGGGCAATCAGCCCCAGCATTTT. As protein: CASSVFGGNQPQHF.